A single sample is the source of the 26 T cell receptor beta chains below, sequenced in a study of blood T cell repertoires in COVID-19. The assay was immunoSEQ multiplex PCR, and TCRdb's table has in-frame clones only and misses some. Here the sample spans 60,000 to 90,000 clones, more than 70% being singletons. The material sequenced was peripheral blood. These receptors all stem from a man in his fifties or sixties with active or convalescent COVID-19.

The chain carries TRBV7-9 and TRBJ1-1, with 9 positions matching TRBD1. This CDR3 contains 12 residues. V trimming: 6 bases; J trimming: 7 bases; junction bases outside the gene matches: 3. Germline V gene data show CDR1 as SEHNR and CDR2 as FQNEAQ (reference sequence). The CDR3 nucleotides are TGTGCCAGCAGAAGACAGGGGGGTGAAGCTTTCTTT. This codes for CASRRQGGEAFF.

The gene calls are TRBV30 and TRBJ2-2; 7 bases align to TRBD2. The CDR3 spans 14 residues. The germline gives CDR1 GTSNPN, CDR2 SVGIG (reference sequence). V lost 1 base and J lost 6; bases outside the gene matches: 5. The CDR3: CAWSAHGGAGELFF. For the CDR3, the DNA is TGTGCCTGGAGTGCGCATGGGGGGGCCGGGGAGCTGTTTTTT.

The chain uses TRBV9 and TRBJ2-5; 11 bases agree with TRBD2. Germline-derived CDR1 and CDR2 are SGDLS and YYNGEE. This CDR3 has 18 residues. V dropped 0 bases and J dropped 2; count of bases not matched to a gene: 9. In DNA, the CDR3 is TGTGCCAGCAGCGTAGCTCCGGCCACTAGCGGGGGACAAGAGACCCAGTACTTC. Protein sequence: CASSVAPATSGGQETQYF.

The rearrangement uses TRBV29-1 and TRBJ1-2; D not resolved. CDR1 and CDR2 from the germline V gene are SQVTM and ANQGSEA. CDR3 length: 11 residues. Trimming removed 6 bases at V and 7 bases at J, with 12 bases between. CDR3 residues: CSVNREGGYTF. Here the CDR3 DNA reads TGCAGCGTCAACCGTGAGGGTGGCTACACCTTC.

This clone was found a few times. The chain combines TRBV24-1 with TRBJ1-2; no clear D. The germline CDR1 and CDR2 sequences are KGHDR and SFDVKD. Between the trimmed V and J ends, which lost 0 bases and 8 bases, there was a span of 6 bases. The CDR3 has 12 amino acids. CDR3 protein: CATSDLQEGYTF. CDR3 DNA sequence: TGTGCCACCAGTGATTTGCAAGAGGGCTACACCTTC.

J is TRBJ2-1 and V is TRBV6-2 or TRBV6-3; 10 nucleotides match TRBD1. The germline V gene has CDR1 MNHEY and CDR2 SVGEGT. The CDR3 covers 16 residues. The V and J ends lost 5 bases and 4 bases, in that order; junction bases with no gene match: 8. The CDR3 sequence is CASSTFAGQGYNEQFF. The DNA of the CDR3 is TGTGCCAGCAGTACATTTGCGGGACAGGGGTACAATGAGCAGTTCTTC.

This chain joins TRBV24-1 and TRBJ2-2; 9 nucleotides agree with TRBD1. This CDR3 has 15 residues. Germline V gene data show CDR1 as KGHDR and CDR2 as SFDVKD. Germline trimming cut 3 bases from V and 7 bases from J; bases unmatched to any gene: 5. CDR3: CATSDPGQGNGELFF. CDR3 DNA: TGTGCCACCAGTGATCCGGGACAGGGTAACGGGGAGCTGTTTTTT.

The genes are TRBV4-2 and TRBJ1-5; D not resolved. This CDR3 contains 15 residues. Germline lookup yields CDR1 LGHNA and CDR2 YNFKEQ. The V end lost 0 bases, the J end lost 9 bases, and 15 bases lay between the germline ends. The chain's CDR3 is CASSQDGVRDGPQHF. The CDR3 nucleotides read TGTGCCAGCAGCCAAGATGGAGTACGCGATGGGCCCCAGCATTTT.

The V gene is TRBV4-3, the J gene TRBJ1-2; no firm D call. Trimming removed 0 bases at V and 7 bases at J, with 12 bases between. The CDR3 has 14 residues. Germline CDR1 reads LGHNA; CDR2 reads YSLEER. The CDR3 region is CASSQDTRGGGYTF. The CDR3 nucleotides are TGCGCCAGCAGCCAAGATACCCGGGGAGGTGGCTACACCTTC.

This chain joins TRBV12-3 or TRBV12-4 and TRBJ1-2; the D is unclear. Trimming took off 5 bases at V and 7 bases at J, with 14 bases between the two ends. This CDR3 has 13 residues. CDR3 nucleotides: TGTGCCAGCAGTATGACACCATCTATTGGCTACACCTTC. Protein: CASSMTPSIGYTF.

The gene calls are TRBV6-6 and TRBJ1-2; tentatively, D is TRBD1 (6 bases). CDR1 and CDR2 from the germline V gene are MNHNY and SVGAGI (reference sequence). This CDR3 comprises 15 residues. Trimming left V 0 bases short and J 4 bases short, with 12 bases between. The CDR3 DNA is TGTGCCAGCAGTTACTCCCCAGGGGACCTCTATGGCTACACCTTC. Translating gives CASSYSPGDLYGYTF.

This chain links TRBV4-2 with TRBJ2-3; 9 positions match TRBD1. The CDR3 is made up of 15 amino acids. The V gene's germline CDR1 is LGHNA and CDR2 YNFKEQ. Unmatched junction bases numbered 2, after V lost 0 bases and J lost 4 bases. This CDR3 is CASSQDTGGADTQYF. The CDR3 region has the DNA TGTGCCAGCAGCCAAGATACAGGGGGCGCAGATACGCAGTATTTT.

The rearrangement joins TRBV19 to TRBJ2-3; 7 bases are shared with TRBD1. J was trimmed by 3 bases and V by 6 bases; bases with no gene match: 3. The CDR3 is 13 residues long. Germline lookup yields CDR1 LNHDA and CDR2 SQIVND (reference sequence). The CDR3 region is CASRTTGTDTQYF. CDR3 nucleotides: TGTGCCAGTAGAACGACAGGGACAGATACGCAGTATTTT.

The rearrangement joins TRBV7-2 to TRBJ2-2; 11 bases map to TRBD2. The ends lost 5 bases at V and 7 bases at J; junction bases unmatched: 15. CDR1 and CDR2 (germline): SGHTA, FQGNSA. This CDR3 has 18 residues. The CDR3 reads CASSLWEGSGGAGGELFF. The CDR3 nucleotides are TGTGCCAGCAGCCTATGGGAGGGTAGCGGGGGGGCCGGCGGGGAGCTGTTTTTT.

V is TRBV19 and J is TRBJ1-3; D is undetermined. Germline V gene sequence: CDR1 LNHDA, CDR2 SQIVND (reference sequence). Trimming pared 3 bases from V and 0 bases from J, leaving 12 bases between. This CDR3 region has 16 residues. The DNA of the CDR3 is TGTGCCAGTAGTATGATCGGGGTTTACTCTGGAAACACCATATATTTT. It encodes CASSMIGVYSGNTIYF.

Remarks on this clone: One end of the junction does not line up with germline, which may come from a read error. The V and J genes are TRBV6-4 and TRBJ2-3, with 9 bases fitting TRBD2. CDR3 length: 14 residues. Germline V lookup: CDR1 MRHNA, CDR2 SNTAGT. The CDR3 loop reads CASNRGTSIDTQYF. The DNA for the CDR3 is TGTGCCAGCAATCGGGGGACTAGCATAGATACGCAGTATTTT.

The chain couples TRBV3-1 (or the pseudogene TRBV3-2) to TRBJ2-2; 10 nucleotides match TRBD2. CDR3 length equals 16 residues. J was trimmed by 5 bases and V by 2 bases; bases with no gene match: 5. The germline gives CDR1 LGHDT, CDR2 YNNKEL (reference sequence). CDR3 loop: CASSQRKRGGTGELFF. CDR3 in DNA: TGTGCCAGCAGCCAAAGAAAGCGGGGGGGGACCGGGGAGCTGTTTTTT.

This chain connects TRBV7-2 to TRBJ1-3; D uncertain. Germline loops: CDR1 SGHTA, CDR2 FQGNSA. V lost 1 base to trimming and J lost 2 bases, with 9 bases between them. The CDR3 loop spans 15 amino acids. CDR3 in amino acids: CASSLGVGAGNTIYF. As DNA, the CDR3 is TGTGCCAGCAGCTTAGGGGTGGGAGCTGGAAACACCATATATTTT.

The V gene is TRBV14, the J gene TRBJ2-7; 8 bases match TRBD1. Germline V gene sequence: CDR1 SGHDN, CDR2 FVKESK. J was trimmed by 0 bases and V by 4 bases; bases with no gene match: 14. This CDR3 comprises 18 residues. The CDR3 sequence is CASSPHITGTGPSYEQYF. The CDR3 DNA sequence: TGTGCCAGCAGCCCCCACATAACCGGGACAGGACCCTCCTACGAGCAGTACTTC.

V gene TRBV6-2 or TRBV6-3 combines with J gene TRBJ1-2, with D possibly matching TRBD1 (5 bases). There are 14 residues in the CDR3. CDR1 MNHEY and CDR2 SVGEGT come from the germline V gene. Trimming removed 2 bases at V and 4 bases at J, with 11 bases between. This CDR3 is CASSYGGRAYGYTF. The DNA for the CDR3 is TGTGCCAGCAGTTACGGTGGCAGGGCCTATGGCTACACCTTC.

The sample holds one count of this clone. The chain couples TRBV15 to TRBJ2-1, with 9 positions matching TRBD1. Germline-derived CDR1 and CDR2 are LNHNV and YYDKDF (reference sequence). Trimming at V came to 7 bases and at J to 7 bases, leaving 11 bases not matched to a gene. There are 15 residues in the CDR3. CDR3 sequence reads: CATKGPGQGRNEQFF. CDR3 DNA sequence: TGTGCCACCAAGGGACCGGGACAGGGACGGAATGAGCAGTTCTTC.

The gene calls are TRBV11-2 and TRBJ2-1, with D unclear. Germline CDR1 SGHAT, CDR2 FQNNGV. V was shortened by 6 bases and J by 12 bases, with 12 bases between the two germline ends. The CDR3 contains 11 residues. The CDR3 sequence: CASRERGGQFF. The CDR3 nucleotides are TGTGCCAGCAGGGAACGAGGTGGGCAGTTCTTC.

The V and J genes are TRBV14 and TRBJ2-7; 8 nucleotides agree with TRBD1. The germline V gene encodes CDR1 SGHDN and CDR2 FVKESK. The CDR3 runs 15 residues. Trimming took 1 base from V and 5 from J; bases not matched to a gene: 7. The CDR3 nucleotides are TGTGCCAGCAGCCAAGGGCAGGGGGCGTTCCACGAGCAGTACTTC. Protein sequence: CASSQGQGAFHEQYF. Filled out from reference TRBV14 and TRBJ2-7, the complete variable domain reads EAGVTQFPSHSVIEKGQTVTLRCDPISGHDNLYWYRRVMGKEIKFLLHFVKESKQDESGMPNNRFLAERTGGTYSTLKVQPAELEDSGVYFCASSQGQGAFHEQYFGPGTRLTVT.

The chain joins TRBV5-1 to TRBJ2-3, with 7 bases identical to TRBD1. The V gene end was trimmed by 4 bases and the J gene end by 2 bases; junction bases not matched to a gene: 4. Per germline, CDR1 SGHRS and CDR2 YFSETQ. The CDR3 is 14 amino acids. The CDR3 loop reads CASSPGQITDTQYF. CDR3 coding DNA: TGCGCCAGCAGCCCGGGACAGATCACAGATACGCAGTATTTT.

This clone appeared a single time. The chain couples TRBV4-3 to TRBJ2-6, with D possibly matching TRBD2 (6 bases). Trimming took 1 base from V and 4 from J, leaving 11 bases between them. Germline V CDR1 and CDR2: LGHNA, YSLEER. The CDR3 has 16 amino acids. This chain's CDR3 is CASSQVGGLGANVLTF. CDR3 DNA: TGCGCCAGCAGCCAAGTGGGGGGATTGGGGGCCAACGTCCTGACTTTC.

This clone was recorded only once. The chain links TRBV5-4 to TRBJ2-5; TRBD2 aligns across 9 bases. From germline, CDR1 is SGHNT and CDR2 YYREEE (reference sequence). V lost 5 bases to trimming and J lost 4 bases; unmatched junction nucleotides: 9. This CDR3 has 15 residues. The CDR3 region is CASSTPGGGAETQYF. The CDR3 coding sequence is TGTGCCAGCAGTACCCCGGGCGGGGGGGCAGAGACCCAGTACTTC.